One and the same sample provided the 27 T cell receptor beta chains below, sequenced in a study of post-analysis software for immune sequencing data. Presence of unique molecular identifiers characterized the TCR beta cDNA libraries. From the PCR reads, TCRdb called clonotypes with MiXCR, one entry per CDR3 protein. The profile shows roughly 620,000 distinct CDR3 sequences, roughly 46% of them singletons. These receptors' targets are unknown. Whole-study results and caveats: In patients, a few TRBV segments were more frequent than in controls, with TRBV5-6, TRBV5-1 and TRBV20-1 among them.

The sequencing input was blood. These receptors all stem from a girl under 18 with multiple sclerosis.

The genes are TRBV7-3 and TRBJ2-5; D gene uncertain. The germline gives CDR1 SGHTA, CDR2 FQGTGA. Trimming stripped 2 bases from V and 11 bases from J, with 15 bases between. CDR3 length: 13 amino acids. Here the CDR3 DNA reads TGTGCCAGCAGCTTACCCGGACGGATAGAGCAGTACTTC. It specifies CASSLPGRIEQYF.

The J gene is TRBJ2-7, the V gene TRBV20-1; D is unresolved. Germline V gene lookup returns CDR1 DFQATT and CDR2 SNEGSKA (reference sequence). V lost 2 bases to trimming and J lost 5 bases, with 7 bases between them. This CDR3 is 11 amino acids long. The CDR3 coding sequence is TGCAGTGCTAGACTCGTCCACGAGCAGTACTTC. Residues: CSARLVHEQYF.

The chain carries TRBV10-3 and TRBJ2-5; the D call may be TRBD1 or TRBD2 (5 bases each). CDR3 length: 11 amino acids. CDR1 is ENHRY, CDR2 SYGVKD, per germline. V lost 9 bases and J lost 9, with 14 bases in between. This CDR3 reads CAIGARAAQYF. In DNA form, the CDR3 reads TGTGCCATTGGGGCCCGAGCGGCCCAGTACTTC.

In the case of this clonotype: The junction shows a germline mismatch at one end, possibly a read error. The chain links TRBV12-3 or TRBV12-4 to TRBJ2-7; TRBD1 matches at 8 bases. This CDR3 contains 15 residues. The CDR3 nucleotides are TGTGCCGGCAGCTCGGCGGACAGGGCTATCTACGAGCAGTACTTC. Translating gives CAGSSADRAIYEQYF.

The rearrangement joins TRBV6-4 to TRBJ1-2; D remains unclear. Trimming removed 5 bases at V and 4 bases at J, with 11 bases between. The germline V gene has CDR1 MRHNA and CDR2 SNTAGT. CDR3 length: 13 residues. The CDR3 DNA follows: TGTGCCAGCAGTTCTCAACCGCGCTATGGCTACACCTTC. Translated, it gives CASSSQPRYGYTF.

This clonotype has only a few counts. The rearrangement links TRBV27 to TRBJ1-2, with 8 bases identical to TRBD1. Germline CDR1 and CDR2: MNHEY and SMNVEV (reference sequence). The CDR3 length is 14 residues. The junction had 4 bases not matched to a gene; V was cut back by 3 bases and J by 4 bases. The CDR3, as DNA: TGTGCCAGCAGTTTTGGACAGGGCCCCTATGGCTACACCTTC. Residues: CASSFGQGPYGYTF.

This clonotype was seen only a few times. The chain recombines TRBV20-1 with TRBJ2-7; 8 bases map to TRBD2. The CDR3 runs to 15 residues. After removal of 0 bases from V and 6 bases from J, the junction contained 10 bases not matched to a gene. Germline loops: CDR1 DFQATT, CDR2 SNEGSKA (reference sequence). CDR3 bases: TGCAGTGCTAGAGATCGGAGCGGGGGTCTGGGCGAGCAGTACTTC. Amino acid sequence: CSARDRSGGLGEQYF.

This clonotype was observed a handful of times. V usage is TRBV10-3 and J usage is TRBJ2-3; 11 bases line up with TRBD2. V trimming: 2 bases; J trimming: 2 bases; junction bases outside the gene matches: 9. The CDR3 sequence is 18 residues long. Per germline, CDR1 ENHRY and CDR2 SYGVKD. The CDR3 DNA reads TGTGCCATCAGTGAGAGGTTAGCGGGAGGGCCTGTCACAGATACGCAGTATTTT. It is translated as CAISERLAGGPVTDTQYF.

This clonotype came up a few times. The germline gene is not matched at one end of the junction; a read error may be the cause. The chain recombines TRBV11-3 with TRBJ1-1, with 7 bases that match TRBD1. This CDR3 is 15 amino acids long. From germline, CDR1 is SGHNT and CDR2 YENEEA. CDR3 coding DNA: TGTGCCAGCAGCATAGGGGGACAGAGGAACACTGAAGTTTTCTTT. It encodes CASSIGGQRNTEVFF.

V and J are TRBV7-9 and TRBJ1-5; D ambiguous. Germline V gene lookup returns CDR1 SEHNR and CDR2 FQNEAQ (reference sequence). The CDR3 sequence is 14 residues long. Trimming pared 5 bases from V and 0 bases from J, leaving 8 bases between. CDR3 nucleotide sequence: TGTGCCAGCAGCGAGGCATATAGCAATCAGCCCCAGCATTTT. It specifies CASSEAYSNQPQHF. The full variable domain, in which reference TRBV7-9 and TRBJ1-5 provide the parts outside the CDR3, is DTGVSQNPRHKITKRGQNVTFRCDPISEHNRLYWYRQTLGQGPEFLTYFQNEAQLEKSRLLSDRFSAERPKGSFSTLEIQRTEQGDSAMYLCASSEAYSNQPQHFGDGTRLSIL.

This chain uses TRBV15 with TRBJ2-5; 9 bases are a match to TRBD1. The CDR3 extends over 14 amino acids. Trimming removed 5 bases from V and 11 bases from J; junction bases left unmatched: 12. The germline gives CDR1 LNHNV, CDR2 YYDKDF (reference sequence). The DNA for the CDR3 is TGTGCCACCAGCGGCGGACAGGGGACTGGAGAGCAGTACTTC. Translated: CATSGGQGTGEQYF.

The J gene is TRBJ1-1, the V gene TRBV29-1; D not certain. The CDR3 totals 11 residues. Germline CDR1 is SQVTM and CDR2 is ANQGSEA. V was shortened by 4 bases and J by 3 bases, with 6 bases between the two germline ends. The CDR3, as DNA: TGCAGCGTTGGCGGGGACACTGAAGCTTTCTTT. Its protein is CSVGGDTEAFF.

The V gene is TRBV12-3 or TRBV12-4, the J gene TRBJ2-4, with TRBD2 identical over 11 bases. V was clipped by 4 bases and J by 13 bases; unmatched bases: 12. The CDR3 sequence is 15 residues long. CDR3 loop: CASSYQLAGVGEQYF. The CDR3 nucleotides read TGTGCCAGCAGTTACCAACTAGCGGGAGTGGGAGAGCAGTACTTC.

This clonotype showed up just a few times. The chain combines TRBV20-1 with TRBJ2-3; 10 nucleotides match TRBD2. The CDR3 is made up of 14 amino acids. Germline V gives CDR1 DFQATT, CDR2 SNEGSKA (reference sequence). Trimming removed 2 bases from V and 2 bases from J; junction bases left unmatched: 1. CDR3 in amino acids: CSARLAGATDTQYF. CDR3 DNA sequence: TGCAGTGCTAGACTAGCGGGGGCCACAGATACGCAGTATTTT.

The chain uses TRBV29-1 and TRBJ2-1; 9 bases are shared with TRBD1. The J call may be faulty, since TRBJ2-7 better matches the DNA end. Germline V gene data show CDR1 as SQVTM and CDR2 as ANQGSEA. The CDR3 extends over 12 amino acids. The CDR3 protein is CSVRTGVYEQYF. CDR3 sequence (DNA): TGCAGCGTTAGGACAGGGGTCTACGAGCAGTACTTC.

This clonotype was recorded a few times. The V and J genes are TRBV20-1 and TRBJ2-7, with D maybe TRBD1 (6 bases). CDR3 length: 13 residues. The V end was cut by 2 bases, the J end by 7 bases, with 15 bases between. From germline, CDR1 is DFQATT and CDR2 SNEGSKA (reference sequence). The chain's CDR3 is CSARQGLLREQYF. The CDR3 DNA reads as TGCAGTGCTAGACAGGGGCTTTTGAGAGAGCAGTACTTC.

The gene calls are TRBV4-1 and TRBJ2-1, with 12 bases matching TRBD1. This CDR3 contains 15 residues. Unmatched junction bases numbered 9, after V lost 6 bases and J lost 9 bases. CDR1 and CDR2 (germline): MGHRA, YSYEKL. CDR3 loop: CASSARDRGLGEQFF. The DNA of the CDR3 is TGCGCCAGCAGTGCCCGGGACAGGGGGCTCGGTGAGCAGTTCTTC.

This clonotype was seen repeatedly, ten times or more. The chain couples TRBV29-1 to TRBJ2-5, with D perhaps being TRBD1 or TRBD2 (6 bases each). The CDR3 extends over 12 amino acids. The germline V gene encodes CDR1 SQVTM and CDR2 ANQGSEA. V gave up 6 bases and J gave up 5 bases, with 13 bases separating them. The CDR3: CSVRGQDETQYF. For the CDR3, the DNA is TGCAGCGTCCGGGGGCAAGATGAGACCCAGTACTTC.

Of note for this clonotype: Because the CDR3 is missing its conserved closing phenylalanine or tryptophan, this is likely a read error. The CDR3 region is CASSLADRGRDGYTL. The DNA for the CDR3 is TGTGCCAGCAGCTTAGCGGACAGGGGAAGGGATGGCTACACCTTA. V usage is TRBV11-2 and J usage is TRBJ1-2; TRBD1 agrees at 9 bases. This CDR3 is built from 15 residues. Germline values: CDR1 SGHAT, CDR2 FQNNGV. Trimming took 1 base from V and 6 from J; bases not matched to a gene: 6.

The table lists this clonotype with a few counts. This chain connects TRBV6-5 to TRBJ2-2, with D unclear. Looked up from germline, CDR1 is MNHEY and CDR2 is SVGAGI. There are 15 residues in the CDR3. V lost 0 bases and J 3 bases, leaving 8 bases between the germline ends. The CDR3 loop is CASSYSLQDTGELFF. The CDR3 DNA sequence: TGTGCCAGCAGTTACTCGCTACAAGACACCGGGGAGCTGTTTTTT.

CDR3 in amino acids: CASSLGAQANYGYTF. The CDR3 DNA sequence: TGTGCCAGCAGCTTAGGGGCTCAAGCTAACTATGGCTACACCTTC. The chain recombines TRBV7-6 with TRBJ1-2, with unresolved D. V was cut by 1 base and J by 0 bases, with 9 bases left in between. This CDR3 region has 15 residues. The germline gives CDR1 SGHVS, CDR2 FNYEAQ. Variable domain in full (rest from reference TRBV7-6 and TRBJ1-2): GAGVSQSPRYKVTKRGQDVALRCDPISGHVSLYWYRQALGQGPEFLTYFNYEAQQDKSGLPNDRFSAERPEGSISTLTIQRTEQRDSAMYRCASSLGAQANYGYTFGSGTRLTVV.

The gene calls are TRBV5-8 and TRBJ2-7; D gene unclear. Germline CDR1 SGHTS, CDR2 YDEGEE. This CDR3 contains 13 residues. V gave up 1 base and J gave up 3 bases, with 8 bases separating them. The CDR3 DNA reads TGTGCCAGCAGCTTGTCACCTGACTACGAGCAGTACTTC. Its protein product is CASSLSPDYEQYF.

V gene TRBV14 combines with J gene TRBJ2-7, with D possibly being TRBD1 or TRBD2 (5 bases each). The CDR3 covers 14 residues. Germline CDR1 SGHDN, CDR2 FVKESK. Between the trimmed V and J ends, which lost 5 bases and 0 bases, there was a span of 11 bases. As DNA, the CDR3 is TGTGCCAGCAGCGGGACGGTTCACTCCTACGAGCAGTACTTC. It encodes CASSGTVHSYEQYF.

The chain combines TRBV12-3 or TRBV12-4 with TRBJ2-1; TRBD2 aligns across 7 bases. This CDR3 has 15 amino acids. V was pared by 5 bases and J by 9 bases, with 13 bases of the junction left unmatched. CDR3 region: CASSPVGGEKLEQFF. CDR3 nucleotides: TGTGCCAGCAGTCCGGTGGGAGGGGAGAAGCTTGAGCAGTTCTTC.

This clonotype was seen only a few times. The rearrangement uses TRBV5-5 and TRBJ2-2, with 8 bases lining up with TRBD1. CDR1 is SGHKS and CDR2 is YYEKEE in the germline V gene (reference sequence). CDR3 length equals 17 residues. V trimming: 4 bases; J trimming: 0 bases; junction bases outside the gene matches: 8. The CDR3: CASSHSQGVTNTGELFF. DNA of the CDR3: TGTGCCAGCAGCCACTCACAGGGGGTGACGAACACCGGGGAGCTGTTTTTT.

The genes are TRBV12-3 or TRBV12-4 and TRBJ2-1, with D maybe TRBD2 (6 bases). This CDR3 contains 16 residues. V was trimmed by 4 bases and J by 4 bases, leaving 17 bases between them. The CDR3 DNA is TGTGCCAGCAGTTCCCTAGTTGGAGGGGAATACAATGAGCAGTTCTTC. Translation: CASSSLVGGEYNEQFF.

Only one count was recorded for this clonotype. This chain connects TRBV29-1 to TRBJ1-2; D is undetermined. The CDR3 spans 12 residues. The V gene lost 3 bases and the J gene lost 3 bases, with 8 bases spanning the gap. Germline V CDR1 and CDR2: SQVTM, ANQGSEA. The CDR3 spells CSVEAGDYGYTF. The CDR3 DNA reads as TGCAGCGTTGAGGCAGGAGACTATGGCTACACCTTC.